This T cell receptor (beta chain) originates from a study of T cells in Graves' hyperthyroidism and ophthalmopathy. This clonotype appeared a few times. On the basis of clinical symptoms, serum thyroxine and TRAb, thyroid ultrasound and orbital computed tomography, diagnoses were made. This CDR3 has 15 residues. Germline lookup yields CDR1 SEHNR and CDR2 FQNEAQ (reference sequence). V trimming: 0 bases; J trimming: 6 bases; junction bases outside the gene matches: 2. Amplification of TCR beta CDR3 regions used RNA as the template. First-round RT-PCR targeting the TCR CDR3 was performed with the HTBI primer set. MiXCR, run by TCRdb on the multiplex PCR reads, gives a single entry per CDR3 protein. The sample yields some 550,000 distinct CDR3 sequences, about 16% seen once.

V and J are TRBV7-9 and TRBJ1-6; 7 bases line up with TRBD1. This TCR derives from a woman aged 40 to 49 with Graves' ophthalmopathy. The specimen was blood. The CDR3 spells CASSLANRGNSPLHF. DNA of the CDR3: TGTGCCAGCAGCTTAGCGAACAGGGGTAATTCACCCCTCCACTTT. The entire variable domain, with the rest obtained from reference TRBV7-9 and TRBJ1-6, is as follows: DTGVSQNPRHKITKRGQNVTFRCDPISEHNRLYWYRQTLGQGPEFLTYFQNEAQLEKSRLLSDRFSAERPKGSFSTLEIQRTEQGDSAMYLCASSLANRGNSPLHFGNGTRLTVT.